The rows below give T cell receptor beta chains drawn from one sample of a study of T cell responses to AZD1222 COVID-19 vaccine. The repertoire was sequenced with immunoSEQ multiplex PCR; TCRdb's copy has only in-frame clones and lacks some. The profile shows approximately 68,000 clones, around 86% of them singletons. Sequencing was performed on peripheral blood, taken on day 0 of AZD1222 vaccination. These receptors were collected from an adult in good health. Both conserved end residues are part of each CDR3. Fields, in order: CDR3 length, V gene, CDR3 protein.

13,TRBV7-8,CASQARTGYGYTF
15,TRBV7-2,CASSPSDGLHSPLHF
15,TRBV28,CASSAIRDRTYEQYF
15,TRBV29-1,CSVSNPGQGVTEAFF
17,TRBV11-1,CASSLAAGGPGTGELFF
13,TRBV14,CASSQGGPETQYF
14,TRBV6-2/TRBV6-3,CASSRGQVMQPQHF
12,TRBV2,CASNTGGQPQHF
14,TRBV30,CAWSKGLEKTEAFF
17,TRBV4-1,CASSDRGVKGTNYGYTF
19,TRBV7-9,CASSLPPGLAGARYNEQFF